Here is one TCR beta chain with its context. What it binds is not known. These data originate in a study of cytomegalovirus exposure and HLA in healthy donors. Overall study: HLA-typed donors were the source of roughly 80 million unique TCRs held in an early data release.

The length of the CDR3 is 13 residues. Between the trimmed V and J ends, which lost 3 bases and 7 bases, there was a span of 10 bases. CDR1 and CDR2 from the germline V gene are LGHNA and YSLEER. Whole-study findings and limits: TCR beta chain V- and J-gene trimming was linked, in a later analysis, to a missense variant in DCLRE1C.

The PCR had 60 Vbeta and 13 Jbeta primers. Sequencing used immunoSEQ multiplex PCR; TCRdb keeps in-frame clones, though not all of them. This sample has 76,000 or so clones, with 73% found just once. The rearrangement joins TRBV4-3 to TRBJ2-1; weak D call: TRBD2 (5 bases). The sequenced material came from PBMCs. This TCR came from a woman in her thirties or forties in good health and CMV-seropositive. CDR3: CASSHLGGNEQFF. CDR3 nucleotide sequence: TGCGCCAGCAGCCATCTGGGCGGGAATGAGCAGTTCTTC.